Here is one TCR beta chain with its context. Its antigen is unknown. The study ran its PCR with 60 Vbeta and 13 Jbeta primers. In the authors' methods: Later reanalysis found about 78 million unique TCR beta chains, approximately 11 million of them shared. The protocol was immunoSEQ multiplex PCR, while the TCRdb copy is restricted to in-frame clones and leaves out a portion. V and J calls and clone size follow that table, whereas D and trimming were derived from the DNA. The sample gives a few hundred thousand clones, 81% of which show up once; approximately 8.4% is in the top ten. The data derive from a study of cytomegalovirus exposure and HLA in healthy donors. Study-wide results and limits: Later on, an analysis tied some 17,000 TCR beta sequences to HLA alleles at 0.05 false discovery rate.

The CDR3 totals 18 residues. The V gene's germline CDR1 is SGHTA and CDR2 FQGNSA. Unmatched junction bases numbered 10, after V lost 5 bases and J lost 4 bases. The source material was PBMCs. This chain uses TRBV7-2 with TRBJ2-6; 11 nucleotides line up with TRBD2. The TCR comes from a woman aged 55-75 years in good health and CMV-seropositive. The CDR3 nucleotides read TGTGCCAGCAGCCCCAATAGCGGGAGGGCTACCGGGGCCAACGTCCTGACTTTC. Amino acid sequence: CASSPNSGRATGANVLTF.